This T cell receptor (beta chain) stems from a study of monozygotic twins with inflammatory bowel disease. TCRdb reprocessed the 5' RACE reads and reports one entry per CDR3 protein, with no DNA. The sample features 150,000 to 200,000 distinct CDR3 sequences, with approximately 3% in its top ten. Points from the study as a whole: Against healthy co-twins, IBD patients had lower TCRbeta diversity (measured by inverse Simpson). Repertoire similarity did not differ between concordant and discordant twins, possibly owing to limited power. Distinct T cell subtypes could not be told apart.

The CDR3 spans 13 residues. The germline gives CDR1 SGHDT, CDR2 YYEEEE. Of note for this clonotype: The target antigen is unknown.

The clonotype was recovered from a human donor with ulcerative colitis or Crohn's disease, or a healthy co-twin of an affected twin (not recorded which). Sequenced sample: blood. This chain uses TRBV5-6 with TRBJ2-5; no DNA is available, so the TRBD1 call from TCRdb remains unchecked. The CDR3 sequence is CASRGDSEETQYF.